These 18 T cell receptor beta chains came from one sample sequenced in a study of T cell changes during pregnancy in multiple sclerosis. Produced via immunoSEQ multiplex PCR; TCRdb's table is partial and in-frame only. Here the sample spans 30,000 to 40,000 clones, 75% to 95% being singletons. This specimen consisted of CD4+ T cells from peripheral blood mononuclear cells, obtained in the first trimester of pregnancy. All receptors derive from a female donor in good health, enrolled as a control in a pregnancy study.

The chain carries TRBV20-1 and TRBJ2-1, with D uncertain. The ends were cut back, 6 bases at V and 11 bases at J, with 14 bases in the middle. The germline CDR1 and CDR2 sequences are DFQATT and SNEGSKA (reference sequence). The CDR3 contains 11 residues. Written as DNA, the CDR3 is TGCAGTGCGCCCCTAGAGGTTAAGCAGTTCTTC. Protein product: CSAPLEVKQFF.

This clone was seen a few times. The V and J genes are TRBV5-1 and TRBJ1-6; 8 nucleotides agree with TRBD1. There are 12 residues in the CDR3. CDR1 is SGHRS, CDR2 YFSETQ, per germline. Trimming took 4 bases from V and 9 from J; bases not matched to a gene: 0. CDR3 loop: CASSDRGSPLHF. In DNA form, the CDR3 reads TGCGCCAGCAGCGACAGGGGTTCACCCCTCCACTTT.

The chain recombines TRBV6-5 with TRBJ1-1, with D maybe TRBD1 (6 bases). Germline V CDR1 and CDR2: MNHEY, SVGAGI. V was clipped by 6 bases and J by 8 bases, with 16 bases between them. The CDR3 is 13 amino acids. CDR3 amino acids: CASRSLRGAEAFF. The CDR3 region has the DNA TGTGCCAGCAGATCCCTACGGGGGGCCGAAGCTTTCTTT.

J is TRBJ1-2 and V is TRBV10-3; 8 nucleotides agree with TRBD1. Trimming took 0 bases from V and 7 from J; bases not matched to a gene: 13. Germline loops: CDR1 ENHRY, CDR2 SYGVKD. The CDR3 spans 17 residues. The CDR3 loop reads CAISESMVRQGRLGYTF. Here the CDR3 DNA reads TGTGCCATCAGTGAGTCTATGGTGAGACAGGGGAGGCTTGGCTACACCTTC.

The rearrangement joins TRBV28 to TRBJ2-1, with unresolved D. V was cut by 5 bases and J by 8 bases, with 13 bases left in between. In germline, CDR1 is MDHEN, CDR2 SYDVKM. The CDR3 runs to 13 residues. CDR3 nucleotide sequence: TGTGCCAGCAGTCCCTTCGTCTCCGATGAGCAGTTCTTC. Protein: CASSPFVSDEQFF.

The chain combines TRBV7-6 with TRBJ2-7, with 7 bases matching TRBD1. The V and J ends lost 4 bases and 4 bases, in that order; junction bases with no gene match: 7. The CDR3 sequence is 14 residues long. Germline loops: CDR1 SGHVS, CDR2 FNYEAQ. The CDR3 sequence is CASSSSTGIYEQYF. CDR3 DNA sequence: TGTGCCAGCAGCTCGTCGACAGGGATTTACGAGCAGTACTTC.

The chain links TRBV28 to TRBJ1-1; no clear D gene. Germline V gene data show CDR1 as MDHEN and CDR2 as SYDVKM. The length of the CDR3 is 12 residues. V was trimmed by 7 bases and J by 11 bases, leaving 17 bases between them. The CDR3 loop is CASTIWGRRAFF. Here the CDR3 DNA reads TGTGCCAGCACTATCTGGGGTCGGAGGGCTTTCTTT.

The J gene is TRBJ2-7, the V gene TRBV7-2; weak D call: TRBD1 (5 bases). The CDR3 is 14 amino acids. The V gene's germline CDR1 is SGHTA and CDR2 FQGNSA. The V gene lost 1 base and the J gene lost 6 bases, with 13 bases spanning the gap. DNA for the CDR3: TGTGCCAGCAGCTTAGGGCAGGGTGGGTCCGAGCAGTACTTC. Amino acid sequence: CASSLGQGGSEQYF.

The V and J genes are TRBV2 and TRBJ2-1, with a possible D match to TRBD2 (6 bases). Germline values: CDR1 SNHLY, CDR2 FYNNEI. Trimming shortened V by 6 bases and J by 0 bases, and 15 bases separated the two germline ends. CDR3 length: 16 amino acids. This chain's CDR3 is CASSRDSLSSYNEQFF. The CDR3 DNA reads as TGTGCCAGCAGCCGGGACTCCCTGAGCTCCTACAATGAGCAGTTCTTC.

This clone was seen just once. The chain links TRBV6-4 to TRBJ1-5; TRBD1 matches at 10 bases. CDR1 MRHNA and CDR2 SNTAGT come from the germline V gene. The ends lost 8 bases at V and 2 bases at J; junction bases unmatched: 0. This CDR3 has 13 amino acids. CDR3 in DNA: TGTGCCAGCGGGACAGGGGGCAATCAGCCCCAGCATTTT. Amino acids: CASGTGGNQPQHF.

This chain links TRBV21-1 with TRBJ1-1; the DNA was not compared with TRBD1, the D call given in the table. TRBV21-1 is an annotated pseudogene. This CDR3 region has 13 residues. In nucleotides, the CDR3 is TGTGCCAGCAGCCCGACAGGGAACACTGAAGCTTTCTTT. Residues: CASSPTGNTEAFF.

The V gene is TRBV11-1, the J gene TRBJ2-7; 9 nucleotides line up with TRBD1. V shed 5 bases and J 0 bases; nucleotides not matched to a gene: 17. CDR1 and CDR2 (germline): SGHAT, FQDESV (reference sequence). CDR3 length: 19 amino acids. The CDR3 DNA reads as TGTGCCAGCAGCCTCCGTGTTGGACAGGGGTCCCCTATCTCCTACGAGCAGTACTTC. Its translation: CASSLRVGQGSPISYEQYF.

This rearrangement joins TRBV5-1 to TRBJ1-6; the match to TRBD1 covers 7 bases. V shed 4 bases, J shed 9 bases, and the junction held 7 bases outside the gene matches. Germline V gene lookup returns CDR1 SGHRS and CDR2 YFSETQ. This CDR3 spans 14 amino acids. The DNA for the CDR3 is TGCGCCAGCAGCCTCCGACAGGGAAGTTCACCCCTCCACTTT. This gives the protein CASSLRQGSSPLHF. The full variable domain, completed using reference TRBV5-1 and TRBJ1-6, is KAGVTQTPRYLIKTRGQQVTLSCSPISGHRSVSWYQQTPGQGLQFLFEYFSETQRNKGNFPGRFSGRQFSNSRSEMNVSTLELGDSALYLCASSLRQGSSPLHFGNGTRLTVT.

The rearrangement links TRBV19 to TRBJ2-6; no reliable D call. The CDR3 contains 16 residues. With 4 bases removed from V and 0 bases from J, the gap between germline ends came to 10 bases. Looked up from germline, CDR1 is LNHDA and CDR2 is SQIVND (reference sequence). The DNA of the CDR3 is TGTGCCAGTAGTAGCTCTCGAGGCTCTGGGGCCAACGTCCTGACTTTC. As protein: CASSSSRGSGANVLTF.

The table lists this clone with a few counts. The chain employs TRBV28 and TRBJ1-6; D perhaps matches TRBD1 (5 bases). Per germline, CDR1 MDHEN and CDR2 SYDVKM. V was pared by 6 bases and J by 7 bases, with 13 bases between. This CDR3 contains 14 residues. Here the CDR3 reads CASRPQGYNSPLHF. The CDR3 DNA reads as TGTGCCAGCAGGCCCCAGGGTTACAATTCACCCCTCCACTTT.

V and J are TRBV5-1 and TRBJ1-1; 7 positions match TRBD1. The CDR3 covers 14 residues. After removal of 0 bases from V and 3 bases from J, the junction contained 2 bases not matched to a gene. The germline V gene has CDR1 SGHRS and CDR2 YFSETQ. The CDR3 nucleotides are TGCGCCAGCAGCTTGGACAGGGGTCACACTGAAGCTTTCTTT. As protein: CASSLDRGHTEAFF.

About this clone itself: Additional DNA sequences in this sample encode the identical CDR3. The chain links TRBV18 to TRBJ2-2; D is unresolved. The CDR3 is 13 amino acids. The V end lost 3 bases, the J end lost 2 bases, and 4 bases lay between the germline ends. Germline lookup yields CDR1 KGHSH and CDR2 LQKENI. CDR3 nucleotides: TGTGCCAGCTCACCTCTAAACACCGGGGAGCTGTTTTTT. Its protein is CASSPLNTGELFF. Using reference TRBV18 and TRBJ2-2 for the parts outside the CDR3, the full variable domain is NAGVMQNPRHLVRRRGQEARLRCSPMKGHSHVYWYRQLPEEGLKFMVYLQKENIIDESGMPKERFSAEFPKEGPSILRIQQVVRGDSAAYFCASSPLNTGELFFGEGSRLTVL.

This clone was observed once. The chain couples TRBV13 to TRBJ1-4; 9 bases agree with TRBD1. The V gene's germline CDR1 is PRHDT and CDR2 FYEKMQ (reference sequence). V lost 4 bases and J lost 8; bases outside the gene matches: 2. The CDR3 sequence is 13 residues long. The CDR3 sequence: CASSSGTGEKLFF. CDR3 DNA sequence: TGTGCCAGCAGCTCCGGGACAGGGGAAAAACTGTTTTTT. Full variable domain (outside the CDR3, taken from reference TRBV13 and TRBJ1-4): AAGVIQSPRHLIKEKRETATLKCYPIPRHDTVYWYQQGPGQDPQFLISFYEKMQSDKGSIPDRFSAQQFSDYHSELNMSSLELGDSALYFCASSSGTGEKLFFGSGTQLSVL.